The rows below give T cell receptor beta chains drawn from one sample of a study of cytomegalovirus exposure and HLA in healthy donors. The assay was immunoSEQ multiplex PCR, and TCRdb's table has in-frame clones only and misses some. The table has 150,000 or so clones, about 80% seen once. Sequenced sample: PBMCs. The receptors derive from a man in his forties in good health and CMV-seropositive. Both conserved end residues are part of each CDR3. D genes are given only for firm matches. Clone size appears in some rows only: once, few, many, or a class for an expanded clone.

CASSLGSAGTQYF	TGTGCCAGCAGTTTAGGGTCGGCAGGTACGCAGTATTTT	TRBJ2-3	13	NA	NA	TRBV27
CASSPGVGDTEAFF	TGTGCCAGCAGTCCAGGGGTGGGGGACACTGAAGCTTTCTTT	TRBJ1-1	14	NA	NA	TRBV2
CAARDRQRVYTQYF	TGTGCCGCCAGGGACCGCCAGCGGGTGTATACGCAGTATTTT	TRBJ2-3	14	NA	NA	TRBV6-5
CASTLGVLGGNEQFF	TGTGCCAGCACCCTAGGGGTACTAGGGGGCAATGAGCAGTTCTTC	TRBJ2-1	15	NA	few	TRBV7-9
CSSSLDGRYGYTF	TGTTCCAGCAGCTTAGACGGTCGGTACGGCTACACCTTC	TRBJ1-2	13	NA	few	TRBV7-9
CASSEYSTDTQYF	TGTGCCAGCAGCGAATACTCGACAGATACGCAGTATTTT	TRBJ2-3	13	NA	NA	TRBV9
CASSPDRGRSGYGYTF	TGTGCCAGCAGTCCAGACAGGGGGAGGTCCGGATATGGCTACACCTTC	TRBJ1-2	16	TRBD1	NA	TRBV27
CASSLGSGSYEQYF	TGTGCCAGCAGCTTAGGCAGCGGTTCCTACGAGCAGTACTTC	TRBJ2-7	14	NA	NA	TRBV7-2
CASGDRGYNEQFF	TGTGCCAGCGGGGACAGGGGCTACAATGAGCAGTTCTTC	TRBJ2-1	13	TRBD1	NA	TRBV6-5
CAWGGQGAETQYF	TGTGCCTGGGGAGGACAGGGGGCTGAGACCCAGTACTTC	TRBJ2-5	13	TRBD1	NA	TRBV30
CASSQGLAGLPYEQYF	TGTGCCAGCAGCCAAGGCCTAGCGGGTTTACCCTACGAGCAGTACTTC	TRBJ2-7	16	TRBD2	NA	TRBV4-2
CASSLINRQGETQYF	TGTGCCAGCAGTTTGATTAACCGACAGGGAGAGACCCAGTACTTC	TRBJ2-5	15	TRBD1	NA	TRBV27
CASSPWNSGTDTQYF	TGCGCCAGCAGCCCTTGGAATAGCGGCACAGATACGCAGTATTTT	TRBJ2-3	15	NA	NA	TRBV5-1
CASSVGETGTFSYNEQFF	TGTGCCAGCAGCGTAGGGGAGACAGGGACCTTCTCCTACAATGAGCAGTTCTTC	TRBJ2-1	18	TRBD1	NA	TRBV9